These T cell receptor beta chains were read from a single sample in a study of CD8 T cells in Susac syndrome. MiXCR, applied by TCRdb to the immunoSEQ multiplex PCR reads, yields one record per CDR3 protein. The table includes about 120,000 distinct CDR3 sequences, roughly 94% detected once. The specimen was CD4+ T cells from PBMCs. These receptors were obtained from a human donor in good health. Both conserved end residues are part of each CDR3. The D gene is left open where the match is weak. Some rows mark clone size as missing; the rest say once, few, many or name a class of expanded clone.

D | size | J | V | CDR3 | DNA
. | . | TRBJ2-1 | TRBV5-6 | CASSPWSTYNEQFF | TGTGCCAGCAGCCCCTGGTCCACCTACAATGAGCAGTTCTTC
TRBD2 | . | TRBJ2-7 | TRBV6-1 | CASSQAGGPYEQYF | TGTGCCAGCAGTCAAGCGGGAGGGCCCTACGAGCAGTACTTC
. | . | TRBJ2-7 | TRBV7-2 | CASSLIHRVYEQYF | TGTGCCAGCAGCTTAATTCACAGGGTTTACGAGCAGTACTTC
. | . | TRBJ2-7 | TRBV29-1 | CSVRGDTSGGEQYF | TGCAGCGTTAGGGGCGACACGTCTGGGGGCGAGCAGTACTTC
TRBD1 | . | TRBJ1-5 | TRBV28 | CASSADRGPQPQHF | TGTGCCAGCAGTGCGGACAGGGGGCCTCAGCCCCAGCATTTT
TRBD1 | . | TRBJ2-2 | TRBV7-6 | CASSYSPGQGGTGELFF | TGTGCCAGCAGCTACTCTCCGGGACAGGGCGGCACCGGGGAGCTGTTTTTT
. | . | TRBJ1-5 | TRBV2 | CASRPGSNQPQHF | TGTGCCAGCAGGCCCGGTAGCAATCAGCCCCAGCATTTT
. | . | TRBJ2-3 | TRBV7-3 | CASRPPGLEADTQYF | TGTGCCAGCAGACCACCCGGACTCGAGGCAGATACGCAGTATTTT
. | few | TRBJ2-3 | TRBV2 | CASSREGTDTQYF | TGTGCCAGCAGTAGGGAGGGCACAGATACGCAGTATTTT
. | . | TRBJ1-1 | TRBV6-5 | CASSYFYSNTEAFF | TGTGCCAGCAGTTACTTTTATTCGAACACTGAAGCTTTCTTT
TRBD1 | . | TRBJ2-3 | TRBV5-1 | CASSPSDRGDTDTQYF | TGCGCCAGCAGCCCTTCGGACAGGGGGGACACAGATACGCAGTATTTT
. | . | TRBJ2-1 | TRBV19 | CASSIIGSRRVNEQFF | TGTGCCAGTAGTATTATTGGTAGCAGGCGGGTGAATGAGCAGTTCTTC
TRBD2 | . | TRBJ2-1 | TRBV2 | CASRATSGPYNEQFF | TGTGCCAGCAGGGCTACTAGCGGGCCCTACAATGAGCAGTTCTTC
. | . | TRBJ1-2 | TRBV7-9 | CASSPSRDYGYTF | TGTGCCAGCAGCCCTTCTCGGGACTATGGCTACACCTTC
. | few | TRBJ2-6 | TRBV3-1 | CASSVDSSGANVLTF | TGTGCCAGCAGCGTCGACAGCTCTGGGGCCAACGTCCTGACTTTC
. | few | TRBJ2-7 | TRBV29-1 | CSGRDNYEQYF | TGCAGCGGTAGGGACAACTACGAGCAGTACTTC
TRBD2 | . | TRBJ2-3 | TRBV10-3 | CAISEGGSVTDTQYF | TGTGCCATCAGTGAGGGCGGGAGCGTCACAGATACGCAGTATTTT
TRBD1 | . | TRBJ1-5 | TRBV6-5 | CASSKLTGGHQPQHF | TGTGCCAGCAGTAAACTTACAGGGGGACATCAGCCCCAGCATTTT
. | . | TRBJ1-1 | TRBV5-1 | CASSLGGVKAFF | TGCGCCAGCAGCTTGGGAGGGGTTAAAGCTTTCTTT
. | . | TRBJ2-5 | TRBV7-3 | CASSPRGHSPETQYF | TGTGCCAGCAGCCCCCGTGGCCATAGTCCAGAGACCCAGTACTTC
. | . | TRBJ1-3 | TRBV7-6 | CASSLRPPNSGNTIYF | TGTGCCAGCAGCTTACGCCCCCCGAACTCTGGAAACACCATATATTTT
. | . | TRBJ2-1 | TRBV19 | CASSPDLGGSYNEQFF | TGTGCCAGTAGTCCAGATTTAGGGGGCTCCTACAATGAGCAGTTCTTC
. | . | TRBJ2-7 | TRBV3-1 | CASSSRFTYEQYF | TGTGCCAGCAGCTCCCGTTTTACCTACGAGCAGTACTTC
TRBD1 | . | TRBJ2-1 | TRBV12-3/TRBV12-4 | CASSLQGDEQFF | TGTGCCAGCAGTTTACAGGGGGATGAGCAGTTCTTC
. | . | TRBJ2-5 | TRBV19 | CASSRDRYQETQYF | TGTGCCAGTAGCAGGGACCGGTACCAAGAGACCCAGTACTTC
TRBD1 | . | TRBJ2-5 | TRBV27 | CASRTGQAGGTQYF | TGTGCCAGCAGAACAGGACAGGCCGGAGGGACCCAGTACTTC
. | . | TRBJ2-7 | TRBV14 | CASSQVYQKGEQYF | TGTGCCAGCAGCCAAGTGTATCAGAAGGGCGAGCAGTACTTC
. | few | TRBJ2-7 | TRBV11-2 | CASSLGDGSFYEQYF | TGTGCCAGCAGCTTAGGGGACGGCTCCTTCTACGAGCAGTACTTC
. | . | TRBJ2-1 | TRBV7-2 | CASSLAPGTYNEQFF | TGTGCCAGCAGCTTAGCGCCCGGTACCTACAATGAGCAGTTCTTC
TRBD1 | . | TRBJ2-7 | TRBV6-2/TRBV6-3 | CASSPGQGVGEQYF | TGTGCCAGCAGTCCGGGACAGGGGGTTGGCGAGCAGTACTTC
TRBD1 | . | TRBJ2-1 | TRBV2 | CASSTDRGPYNEQFF | TGTGCCAGCAGTACCGACAGGGGCCCTTACAATGAGCAGTTCTTC
. | few | TRBJ2-7 | TRBV3-1 | CASSHDYEQYF | TGTGCCAGCAGTCACGACTACGAGCAGTACTTC
. | . | TRBJ2-2 | TRBV3-1 | CASSPSTPYELFF | TGTGCCAGCAGCCCCTCGACTCCGTACGAGCTGTTTTTT
TRBD2 | . | TRBJ2-7 | TRBV4-2 | CASSPSKLAGGREQYF | TGTGCCAGCAGCCCCTCTAAACTAGCGGGAGGGCGCGAGCAGTACTTC
. | . | TRBJ1-1 | TRBV6-5 | CASSFTSGATEAFF | TGTGCCAGCAGTTTTACATCTGGGGCTACTGAAGCTTTCTTT
. | . | TRBJ1-1 | TRBV28 | CASSLWGQVSNTEAFF | TGTGCCAGCAGTTTATGGGGACAAGTGAGTAACACTGAAGCTTTCTTT
. | . | TRBJ1-2 | TRBV2 | CASIRGVTNGYTF | TGTGCCAGCATTAGGGGGGTTACTAATGGCTACACCTTC
TRBD2 | . | TRBJ2-5 | TRBV28 | CASSFEPSGSLETQYF | TGTGCCAGCAGTTTTGAGCCTAGCGGGAGCCTGGAGACCCAGTACTTC
. | . | TRBJ1-2 | TRBV19 | CASSQEVGYTF | TGTGCCAGCTCACAGGAGGTCGGCTACACCTTC
. | . | TRBJ2-7 | TRBV13 | CASSPRPGAYEQYF | TGTGCCAGCAGCCCCAGACCGGGGGCCTACGAGCAGTACTTC